This TCR beta chain is from a study of shared clonotypes between healthy human individuals. About the study: Serving as donors were two women and three men, whose ages spanned 18 to 49.

Germline loops: CDR1 SGHRS, CDR2 YFSETQ. The CDR3 consists of 14 residues. V lost 3 bases to trimming and J lost 6 bases; unmatched junction nucleotides: 5. Here immunoSEQ multiplex PCR was the method, and the copy in TCRdb shows in-frame clones only, minus some. In the table there are 400,000 to 550,000 clones, approximately 79% of which are singletons. The gene calls are TRBV5-1 and TRBJ2-1, with 8 nucleotides matching TRBD1. This receptor was identified in a woman between 40 and 50 years old in good health. Some clones in this sample may be carry-over from other donors' samples. The sample consisted of PBMCs. As DNA, the CDR3 is TGCGCCAGCAGCTCTGCCGGGACAGGCAATGAGCAGTTCTTC. As protein: CASSSAGTGNEQFF.